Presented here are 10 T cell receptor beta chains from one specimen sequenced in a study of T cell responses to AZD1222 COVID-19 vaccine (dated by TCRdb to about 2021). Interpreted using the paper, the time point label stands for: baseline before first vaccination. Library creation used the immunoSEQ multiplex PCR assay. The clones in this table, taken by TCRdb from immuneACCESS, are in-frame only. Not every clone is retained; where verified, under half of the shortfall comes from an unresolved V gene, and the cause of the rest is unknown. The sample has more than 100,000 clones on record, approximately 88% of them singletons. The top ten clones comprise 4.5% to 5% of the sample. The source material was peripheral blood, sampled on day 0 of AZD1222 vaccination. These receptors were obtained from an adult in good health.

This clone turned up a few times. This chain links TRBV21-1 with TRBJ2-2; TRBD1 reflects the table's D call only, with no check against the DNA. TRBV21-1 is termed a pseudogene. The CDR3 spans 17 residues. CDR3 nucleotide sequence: TGTGCCAGCAGCGTCAAAGTGGCAGGCCCGAACACCGGGGAGCTGTTTTTT. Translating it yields CASSVKVAGPNTGELFF.

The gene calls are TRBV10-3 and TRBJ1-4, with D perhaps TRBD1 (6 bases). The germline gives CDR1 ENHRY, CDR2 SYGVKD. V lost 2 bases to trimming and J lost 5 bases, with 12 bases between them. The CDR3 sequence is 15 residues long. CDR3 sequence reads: CAISEGDRPNEKLFF. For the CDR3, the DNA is TGTGCCATCAGTGAGGGAGACAGGCCGAATGAAAAACTGTTTTTT.

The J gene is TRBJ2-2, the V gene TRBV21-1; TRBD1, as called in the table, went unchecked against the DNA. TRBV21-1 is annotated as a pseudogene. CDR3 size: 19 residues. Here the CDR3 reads CASSKVAQDRGTNTGELFF. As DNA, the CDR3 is TGTGCCAGCAGCAAAGTAGCGCAGGACAGGGGAACAAACACCGGGGAGCTGTTTTTT.

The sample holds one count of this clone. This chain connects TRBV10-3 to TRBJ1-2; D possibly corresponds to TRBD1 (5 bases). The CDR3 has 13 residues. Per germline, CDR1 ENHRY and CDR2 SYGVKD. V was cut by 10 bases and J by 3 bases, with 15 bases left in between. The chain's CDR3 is CATHQGADYGYTF. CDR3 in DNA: TGTGCCACCCATCAGGGTGCTGACTATGGCTACACCTTC.

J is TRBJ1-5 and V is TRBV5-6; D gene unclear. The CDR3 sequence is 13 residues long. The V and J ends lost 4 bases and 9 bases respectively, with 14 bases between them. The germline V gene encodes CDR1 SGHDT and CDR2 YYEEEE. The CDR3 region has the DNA TGTGCCAGCAGCGAGAGGAACTCGGGGCCCCAGCATTTT. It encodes CASSERNSGPQHF.

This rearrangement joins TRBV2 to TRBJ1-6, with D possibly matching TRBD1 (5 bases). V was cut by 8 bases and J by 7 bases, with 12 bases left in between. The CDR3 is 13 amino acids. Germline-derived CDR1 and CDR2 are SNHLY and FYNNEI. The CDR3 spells CASSDSKNSPLHF. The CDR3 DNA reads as TGTGCCAGCTCTGACAGCAAAAATTCACCCCTCCACTTT.

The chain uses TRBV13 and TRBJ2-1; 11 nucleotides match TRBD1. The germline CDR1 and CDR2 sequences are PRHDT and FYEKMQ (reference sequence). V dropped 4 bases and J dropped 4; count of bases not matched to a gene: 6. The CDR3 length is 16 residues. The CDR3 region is CASSYAGTGGYNEQFF. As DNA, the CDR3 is TGTGCCAGCAGCTACGCCGGGACAGGGGGATACAATGAGCAGTTCTTC. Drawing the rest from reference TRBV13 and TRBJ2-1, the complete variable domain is AAGVIQSPRHLIKEKRETATLKCYPIPRHDTVYWYQQGPGQDPQFLISFYEKMQSDKGSIPDRFSAQQFSDYHSELNMSSLELGDSALYFCASSYAGTGGYNEQFFGPGTRLTVL.

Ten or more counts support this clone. The CDR3 DNA reads as TGTGCCAGCAGTTACACCGTGACTAGCGGGGGCCGGGTCGCCGGGGAGCTGTTTTTT. It yields the protein CASSYTVTSGGRVAGELFF. The chain employs TRBV6-2 or TRBV6-3 and TRBJ2-2; TRBD2 agrees at 12 bases. The germline V gene encodes CDR1 MNHEY and CDR2 SVGEGT. J lost 6 bases, V lost 2 bases, and 13 bases had no gene match. This CDR3 is 19 amino acids long.

CDR3 in DNA: TGTGCCAGCAGCCCCGGCCCCCAGAGCTACGAGCAGTACTTC. Translated: CASSPGPQSYEQYF. The chain is built from TRBV7-2 and TRBJ2-7; no clear D. The length of the CDR3 is 14 residues. V shed 5 bases and J shed 3 bases, with 14 bases lying between them. Looked up from germline, CDR1 is SGHTA and CDR2 is FQGNSA.

The CDR3 spells CASTRQGTNYGYTF. The DNA for the CDR3 is TGTGCCAGCACCCGGCAAGGGACTAACTATGGCTACACCTTC. The V and J genes are TRBV28 and TRBJ1-2, with unresolved D. This CDR3 is built from 14 residues. Germline V gene data show CDR1 as MDHEN and CDR2 as SYDVKM. The V gene lost 7 bases and the J gene lost 0 bases, with 12 bases spanning the gap.